Below, 2 T cell receptor beta chains from the same sample are listed, as sequenced in a study of blood T cell repertoires in COVID-19. Data came from immunoSEQ multiplex PCR; TCRdb stores just in-frame clones and leaves some out. The data contain some 67,000 clones, approximately 87% of them seen just once; the ten biggest clones take up more than 5%. The specimen was peripheral blood. Source of these receptors: a man aged 45 to 65 with active COVID-19.

The CDR3 region is CASSVGGLSGNTIYF. In DNA, the CDR3 is TGTGCCAGCAGCGTAGGGGGCCTCTCTGGAAACACCATATATTTT. V gene TRBV9 combines with J gene TRBJ1-3; D possibly corresponds to TRBD1 (5 bases). The CDR3 covers 15 residues. CDR1 SGDLS and CDR2 YYNGEE come from the germline V gene. Trimming removed 0 bases at V and 0 bases at J, with 7 bases between. Filled out from reference TRBV9 and TRBJ1-3, the complete variable domain reads DSGVTQTPKHLITATGQRVTLRCSPRSGDLSVYWYQQSLDQGLQFLIQYYNGEERAKGNILERFSAQQFPDLHSELNLSSLELGDSALYFCASSVGGLSGNTIYFGEGSWLTVV.

CDR3 nucleotide sequence: TGTGCCACCAGTGACAGTTACATGACAGATACGCAGTATTTT. Protein product: CATSDSYMTDTQYF. The rearrangement joins TRBV24-1 to TRBJ2-3; D is unresolved. Germline-derived CDR1 and CDR2 are KGHDR and SFDVKD. CDR3 size: 14 residues. Trimming stripped 4 bases from V and 3 bases from J, with 10 bases between.